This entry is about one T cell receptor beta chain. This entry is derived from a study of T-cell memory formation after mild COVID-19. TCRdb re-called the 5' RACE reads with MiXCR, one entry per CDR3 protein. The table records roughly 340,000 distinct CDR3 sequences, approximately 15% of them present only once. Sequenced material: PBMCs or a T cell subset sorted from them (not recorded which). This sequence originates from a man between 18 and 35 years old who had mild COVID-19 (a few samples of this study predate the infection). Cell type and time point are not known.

Here the CDR3 reads CSAAEFPGSSEQYV. The DNA for the CDR3 is TGCAGTGCTGCGGAGTTTCCAGGGTCGTCCGAGCAGTACGTC. The V and J genes are TRBV20-1 and TRBJ2-7, with D tentatively TRBD1 (5 bases). The CDR3 is 14 amino acids. Deletions cut 5 bases from V and 6 bases from J, with 20 bases between. Germline CDR1 DFQATT, CDR2 SNEGSKA (reference sequence).